A single sample is the source of the 13 T cell receptor beta chains below, sequenced in a study of Ad26.COV2.S vaccination and SARS-CoV-2 variants. Produced via immunoSEQ multiplex PCR; TCRdb's table is partial and in-frame only. In the table there are around 420,000 clones, approximately 90% of which are singletons. Regarding treatment: around 19 received Ad26.COV2.S at low or high dose, single or two shots; about 5 received placebo; per-sample allocation not given. The investigators took samples on day 63 after the first vaccine or placebo injection. Sequences were derived from peripheral blood, sampled in a trial of Ad26.COV2.S vaccine versus placebo. These receptors all stem from a person aged 18-60 years who received the Ad26.COV2.S COVID-19 vaccine or a placebo.

This rearrangement joins TRBV7-3 to TRBJ2-1, with D possibly TRBD2 on 7 matching bases. There are 15 residues in the CDR3. Deletions cut 4 bases from V and 5 bases from J, with 15 bases between. Germline-derived CDR1 and CDR2 are SGHTA and FQGTGA. CDR3: CASSSAIGGDNEQFF. As DNA, the CDR3 is TGTGCCAGCAGCTCCGCGATAGGGGGGGACAATGAGCAGTTCTTC.

J is TRBJ1-6 and V is TRBV30; 7 positions agree with TRBD1. The CDR3 has 15 amino acids. Per the germline V gene, CDR1 is GTSNPN and CDR2 is SVGIG (reference sequence). V shed 5 bases and J 3 bases; nucleotides not matched to a gene: 7. The CDR3 bases are TGTGCCTGGCGGTACGACAGGGTCTATAATTCACCCCTCCACTTT. Its protein is CAWRYDRVYNSPLHF. The entire variable domain, with the rest obtained from reference TRBV30 and TRBJ1-6, is as follows: SQTIHQWPATLVQPVGSPLSLECTVEGTSNPNLYWYRQAAGRGLQLLFYSVGIGQISSEVPQNLSASRPQDRQFILSSKKLLLSDSGFYLCAWRYDRVYNSPLHFGNGTRLTVT.

The chain carries TRBV10-3 and TRBJ2-1; TRBD2 matches at 7 bases. The germline CDR1 and CDR2 sequences are ENHRY and SYGVKD. V dropped 0 bases and J dropped 8; count of bases not matched to a gene: 4. The CDR3 consists of 14 residues. CDR3 sequence reads: CAISESGGRDEQFF. CDR3 nucleotides: TGTGCCATCAGTGAGTCGGGGGGGAGGGATGAGCAGTTCTTC.

The CDR3 spells CAAREQGVSTEAFF. CDR3 DNA sequence: TGTGCCGCGCGGGAGCAGGGAGTAAGTACTGAAGCTTTCTTT. This sequence joins TRBV7-2 and TRBJ1-1; possibly TRBD1 for D (5 bases). The germline gives CDR1 SGHTA, CDR2 FQGNSA. CDR3 length: 14 residues. The V and J ends lost 11 bases and 5 bases respectively, with 21 bases between them. The variable domain in full, completed from reference TRBV7-2 and TRBJ1-1, reads GAGVSQSPSNKVTEKGKDVELRCDPISGHTALYWYRQSLGQGLEFLIYFQGNSAPDKSGLPSDRFSAERTGGSVSTLTIQRTQQEDSAVYLCAAREQGVSTEAFFGQGTRLTVV.

The genes are TRBV9 and TRBJ2-4; 7 nucleotides line up with TRBD1. V trimming: 3 bases; J trimming: 0 bases; junction bases outside the gene matches: 6. From germline, CDR1 is SGDLS and CDR2 YYNGEE. The CDR3 covers 16 residues. In DNA form, the CDR3 reads TGTGCCAGCAGCGCGGGACAGAGTATAGCCAAAAACATTCAGTACTTC. This encodes CASSAGQSIAKNIQYF. The complete variable domain, with remaining parts taken from reference TRBV9 and TRBJ2-4, reads DSGVTQTPKHLITATGQRVTLRCSPRSGDLSVYWYQQSLDQGLQFLIQYYNGEERAKGNILERFSAQQFPDLHSELNLSSLELGDSALYFCASSAGQSIAKNIQYFGAGTRLSVL.

The chain carries TRBV6-6 and TRBJ2-7; a weak D match, TRBD1 (6 bases). Germline CDR1 reads MNHNY; CDR2 reads SVGAGI (reference sequence). V was clipped by 4 bases and J by 5 bases, with 12 bases between them. This CDR3 is built from 13 residues. The CDR3: CASSSSGTHEQYF. The CDR3, as DNA: TGTGCCAGCAGTTCCTCGGGGACACACGAGCAGTACTTC.

The chain links TRBV18 to TRBJ2-7; TRBD1 matches 7 bases. Trimming cost V 4 bases and J 6 bases; bases outside gene matches: 3. Germline V gene sequence: CDR1 KGHSH, CDR2 LQKENI. This CDR3 has 12 amino acids. The CDR3, as DNA: TGTGCCAGCTCACGACAGGGATCCGAGCAGTACTTC. Translating gives CASSRQGSEQYF.

CDR3 protein: CATSGRGVIYNEQFF. CDR3 in DNA: TGTGCCACCAGCGGAAGGGGCGTGATATACAATGAGCAGTTCTTC. V is TRBV15 and J is TRBJ2-1; a possible D gene is TRBD1 (5 bases). The CDR3 sequence is 15 residues long. Trimming left V 5 bases short and J 4 bases short, with 15 bases between. Germline loops: CDR1 LNHNV, CDR2 YYDKDF (reference sequence). Supplemented by reference TRBV15 and TRBJ2-1, the full variable domain reads DAMVIQNPRYQVTQFGKPVTLSCSQTLNHNVMYWYQQKSSQAPKLLFHYYDKDFNNEADTPDNFQSRRPNTSFCFLDIRSPGLGDTAMYLCATSGRGVIYNEQFFGPGTRLTVL.

This clone showed up just a few times. The CDR3 nucleotides read TGTGCCAGCAGCCCTCGACAGGGGGCGGATTCACCCCTCCACTTT. Protein sequence: CASSPRQGADSPLHF. The genes are TRBV7-9 and TRBJ1-6; 10 nucleotides agree with TRBD1. The CDR3 length is 15 residues. Germline V gene sequence: CDR1 SEHNR, CDR2 FQNEAQ (reference sequence). Trimming took 5 bases from V and 8 from J; bases not matched to a gene: 6. Full variable domain (remainder filled in from reference TRBV7-9 and TRBJ1-6): DTGVSQNPRHKITKRGQNVTFRCDPISEHNRLYWYRQTLGQGPEFLTYFQNEAQLEKSRLLSDRFSAERPKGSFSTLEIQRTEQGDSAMYLCASSPRQGADSPLHFGNGTRLTVT.

V is TRBV6-5 and J is TRBJ1-2; TRBD1 might be the D (6 bases). V lost 6 bases and J 8 bases, leaving 19 bases between the germline ends. Per germline, CDR1 MNHEY and CDR2 SVGAGI. This CDR3 is 14 amino acids long. The CDR3, as DNA: TGTGCCAGCAGGGGGGGGCTGGACTCGGCGGGCTACACCTTC. Protein sequence: CASRGGLDSAGYTF.

This clone has only a few counts. The chain joins TRBV28 to TRBJ2-7; TRBD1 matches at 8 bases. Germline CDR1 MDHEN, CDR2 SYDVKM. The CDR3 is 15 residues long. V shed 10 bases, J shed 1 base, and the junction held 12 bases outside the gene matches. The CDR3 protein is CATTTGALPSYEQYF. CDR3 coding DNA: TGTGCCACTACGACAGGGGCCCTTCCATCCTACGAGCAGTACTTC.

The rearrangement joins TRBV5-1 to TRBJ2-2; D possibly uses TRBD1 or TRBD2 (5 bases each). Germline V gives CDR1 SGHRS, CDR2 YFSETQ. The CDR3 is 18 residues long. The V end lost 0 bases, the J end lost 2 bases, and 17 bases lay between the germline ends. For the CDR3, the DNA is TGCGCCAGCAGCTTGGGGGCCTTTGGGGGACCAAACACCGGGGAGCTGTTTTTT. This encodes CASSLGAFGGPNTGELFF.

This chain uses TRBV13 with TRBJ2-1; 9 bases are a match to TRBD2. With V trimmed by 5 bases and J by 5 bases, 7 bases remained unmatched. Germline V lookup: CDR1 PRHDT, CDR2 FYEKMQ (reference sequence). The CDR3 covers 15 residues. The CDR3 DNA is TGTGCCAGCAGCCTGGAGCGGGGGGCCGACAATGAGCAGTTCTTC. It specifies CASSLERGADNEQFF.